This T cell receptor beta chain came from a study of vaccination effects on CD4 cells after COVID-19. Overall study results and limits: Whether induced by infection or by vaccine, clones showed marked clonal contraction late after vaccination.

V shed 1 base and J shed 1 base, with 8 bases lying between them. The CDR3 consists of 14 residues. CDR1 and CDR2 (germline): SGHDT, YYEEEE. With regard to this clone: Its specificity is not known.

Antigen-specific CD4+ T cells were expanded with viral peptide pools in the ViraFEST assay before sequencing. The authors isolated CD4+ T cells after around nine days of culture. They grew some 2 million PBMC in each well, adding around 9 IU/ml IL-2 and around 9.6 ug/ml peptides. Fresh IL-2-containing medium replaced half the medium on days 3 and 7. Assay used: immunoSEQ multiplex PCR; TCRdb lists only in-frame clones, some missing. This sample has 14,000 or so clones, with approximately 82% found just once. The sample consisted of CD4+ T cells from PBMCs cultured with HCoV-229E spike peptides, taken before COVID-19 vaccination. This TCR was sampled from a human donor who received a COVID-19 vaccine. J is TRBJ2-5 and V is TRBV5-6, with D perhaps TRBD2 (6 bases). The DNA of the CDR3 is TGTGCCAGCAGCTTGCTGGGGGGCCAAGAGACCCAGTACTTC. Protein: CASSLLGGQETQYF.